The rows below give T cell receptor beta chains drawn from one sample of a study of blood T cells in healthy people across ages. TCRdb itself ran the 5' RACE reads through MiXCR, one entry per CDR3 protein. The repertoire holds about 1,400,000 distinct CDR3 sequences, with 55% to 75% as singletons. Sequenced material: blood. Source of these receptors: a man younger than 35 in good health. Both conserved end residues are part of each CDR3. The D gene is left open where the match is weak. Not every row has a clone size; where given, it reads once, few, many or a size class.

V	D	size	J	DNA	CDR3
TRBV27	.	few	TRBJ2-6	TGTGCCAGCAGTCCCTCGAGCTCTGGGGCCAACGTCCTGACTTTC	CASSPSSSGANVLTF
TRBV15	.	.	TRBJ2-2	TGTGCCACCAGCAGAGCGGGCATCGGGGAGCTGTTTTTT	CATSRAGIGELFF
TRBV7-7	TRBD2	.	TRBJ2-1	TGTGCCAGCAGCGTCGGGACTAGCGGTGACAGCTCCTACAATGAGCAGTTCTTC	CASSVGTSGDSSYNEQFF
TRBV7-9	TRBD1	once	TRBJ2-5	TGTGCCAGCAGCTTCGAGGACTCCCGGGACAGGGGTAGAGAGACCCAGTACTTC	CASSFEDSRDRGRETQYF
TRBV20-1	TRBD2	.	TRBJ2-7	TGCAGTGCTAGGGATCTCGGACTAGCGGCCTACGAGCAGTACTTC	CSARDLGLAAYEQYF
TRBV4-1	.	few	TRBJ1-1	TGCGCCAGCAGCCAAGCGGTCGGTATTAGGAACACTGAAGCTTTCTTT	CASSQAVGIRNTEAFF
TRBV7-2	.	.	TRBJ1-1	TGTGCCAGCAGCGTAGGCGGACACGACACTGAAGCTTTCTTT	CASSVGGHDTEAFF
TRBV4-3	.	.	TRBJ2-7	TGCGCCAGCAGCCAAGACAAGGCTGGACTATACGAGCAGTACTTC	CASSQDKAGLYEQYF
TRBV29-1	.	.	TRBJ2-5	TGCAGCGTTGACGTCGGGAGCACCTACAATGAGCAGTACTTC	CSVDVGSTYNEQYF
TRBV25-1	TRBD1	.	TRBJ1-1	TGTGCCAGCAGTAGACGAGGACAGGAAGTGAACACTGAAGCTTTCTTT	CASSRRGQEVNTEAFF
TRBV6-5	.	once	TRBJ2-1	TGTGCCAGCAGTCACCCCCTCAAGTTGCGTCCCTACAATGAGCAGTTCTTC	CASSHPLKLRPYNEQFF
TRBV29-1	.	few	TRBJ1-1	TGCAGCGTTGTATGGATTTCTGAGAACACTGAAGCTTTCTTT	CSVVWISENTEAFF
TRBV15	.	few	TRBJ2-7	TGTGCCACCAGATCTGGTCGAGGGAGTGGCTACGAGCAGTACTTC	CATRSGRGSGYEQYF
TRBV27	.	few	TRBJ1-1	TGTGCCAGCAGTGAACGGGGGGCTGAAGCTTTCTTT	CASSERGAEAFF
TRBV6-1	TRBD1	.	TRBJ2-2	TGTGCCAGCAGTAATGGGTTAAATCAGGGGGCTGCCGGGGAGCTGTTTTTT	CASSNGLNQGAAGELFF
TRBV4-1	.	few	TRBJ2-1	TGCGCCAGCAGCACCCCGGGACTCAATGAGCAGTTCTTC	CASSTPGLNEQFF
TRBV29-1	.	few	TRBJ2-5	TGCAGCGTTGTCCCCGACTCAGGACCGTCAGAGACCCAGTACTTC	CSVVPDSGPSETQYF
TRBV20-1	.	few	TRBJ2-4	TGCAGTGCTAGGGGGACCAGGGACATTCAGTACTTC	CSARGTRDIQYF
TRBV6-2/TRBV6-3	TRBD1	few	TRBJ2-5	TGTGCCAGCAGTTACCCAAACGTCAGGGGGCGCCTCGAGACCCAGTACTTC	CASSYPNVRGRLETQYF
TRBV20-1	.	.	TRBJ1-2	TGCAGTGCTAGAGATCGGGCAGACTATGGCTACACCTTC	CSARDRADYGYTF
TRBV13	.	many	TRBJ2-1	TGTGCCAGCAGCCTATGGAGTTCTGAGCAGTTCTTC	CASSLWSSEQFF
TRBV15	.	few	TRBJ2-5	TGTGCCACCAGCAGAGTACTAGCCGTAGAGACCCAGTACTTC	CATSRVLAVETQYF
TRBV5-4	.	.	TRBJ2-7	TGTGCCAGCAGCTTGGAAGTTGGGGGGACGGGTCCCTACGAGCAGTACTTC	CASSLEVGGTGPYEQYF
TRBV4-1	TRBD2	.	TRBJ2-1	TGCGCCAGCAGCCAAGGCCCCTCCAAGAAGCGGGAGTTTAATGAGCAGTTCTTC	CASSQGPSKKREFNEQFF
TRBV27	TRBD2	few	TRBJ2-1	TGTGCCAGCAGTTCCTTAGCGGGGGCGCAATCCTACAATGAGCAGTTCTTC	CASSSLAGAQSYNEQFF
TRBV20-1	TRBD1	.	TRBJ1-4	TGCAGTGCTAGAGATTGGAAGGGACAGAATAATGAAAAACTGTTTTTT	CSARDWKGQNNEKLFF
TRBV30	.	.	TRBJ1-2	TGTGCCTGGAGTGTGAACTGGGTGTTAGACTACACCTTC	CAWSVNWVLDYTF
TRBV28	.	.	TRBJ1-2	TGTGCCAGCAGGACTTCCGGGGGTGGCTACACCTTC	CASRTSGGGYTF
TRBV2	.	.	TRBJ2-7	TGTGCCAGCAGTGAAGAGGCCACGAGCTCCTACGAGCAGTACTTC	CASSEEATSSYEQYF
TRBV15	TRBD1	.	TRBJ2-1	TGTGCCACCAGCAGAGCCTCCCCGGGACAGGGGGATAATGAGCAGTTCTTC	CATSRASPGQGDNEQFF
TRBV7-2	.	few	TRBJ1-6	TGTGCCAGCAGCTTCTCTACGCCCAATTCACCCCTCCACTTT	CASSFSTPNSPLHF
TRBV5-6	.	few	TRBJ2-7	TGTGCCAGCAGCGACCAGGGGACGGCCTACGAGCAGTACTTC	CASSDQGTAYEQYF
TRBV7-2	.	few	TRBJ1-2	TGTGCCAGCAGCCCCGACAGACACTATGGCTACACCTTC	CASSPDRHYGYTF
TRBV15	.	.	TRBJ2-1	TGTGCCACCCAACAGGACCGCTCCTACAATGAGCAGTTCTTC	CATQQDRSYNEQFF
TRBV3-1	TRBD1	.	TRBJ2-7	TGTGCCGCAGCGGGGACAGGGAGAGAGCGAAACGAGCAGTACTTC	CAAAGTGRERNEQYF
TRBV5-1	.	.	TRBJ1-2	TGCGCCAGCAGCTTGGGCCAGGAGGAGCTTTGGAGCTACACCTTC	CASSLGQEELWSYTF
TRBV7-2	.	.	TRBJ2-5	TGTGCCAGCAGCTTAGCACAGGGAGGCCAAGAGACCCAGTACTTC	CASSLAQGGQETQYF
TRBV6-5	TRBD1	.	TRBJ1-2	TGTGCCAGCAGCCGCAGGGGGACCCTTGGGGGCTACACCTTC	CASSRRGTLGGYTF
TRBV29-1	.	few	TRBJ1-2	TGCAGCGTGGTACTCCGGAGAGGCTATGGCTACACCTTC	CSVVLRRGYGYTF
TRBV21-1	.	.	TRBJ2-1	TGTGCCAGCAGGTGGGACAGCCACACCTACAATGAGCAGTCCTTC	CASRWDSHTYNEQSF
TRBV4-1	TRBD1	.	TRBJ1-4	TGCGCCAGCAGCCAACGGACAGGGGGTAAAGGTGAAAAACTGTTTTTT	CASSQRTGGKGEKLFF
TRBV27	TRBD2	.	TRBJ2-3	TGTGCCAGCAGTTTATCCAGCGGGGGGACCCACCCTACGCAGTATTTT	CASSLSSGGTHPTQYF
TRBV4-1	.	.	TRBJ2-5	TGCGCCAGCAGCCAAATTCGGGACCAAGAGACCCAGTACTTC	CASSQIRDQETQYF
TRBV20-1	.	.	TRBJ2-1	TGCAGTGGGAGAAGAGTATCTTACAATGAGCAGTTCTTC	CSGRRVSYNEQFF
TRBV29-1	TRBD2	few	TRBJ2-7	TGCAGCGTTGTGCGGCTAGCGGCTACCTACGAGCAGTACTTC	CSVVRLAATYEQYF
TRBV20-1	TRBD1	.	TRBJ2-7	TGCAGTGCTAGAGATCGCACGACAGGGAGTTTTTACGAGCAGTACTTC	CSARDRTTGSFYEQYF
TRBV6-1	.	.	TRBJ2-3	TGTGCCAGCAGCCTTTTTGTTGGCAGACTTAGCACAGATACGCAGTATTTT	CASSLFVGRLSTDTQYF
TRBV7-2	.	.	TRBJ2-1	TGTGCCAGCAGCTTTGTGCTACCTGAGCAGTTCTTC	CASSFVLPEQFF
TRBV20-1	.	.	TRBJ1-5	TGCAGTGCGCAAACAGGGATGGTTGGCAATCAGCCCCAGCATTTT	CSAQTGMVGNQPQHF
TRBV20-1	.	few	TRBJ2-7	TGCAGTGCCCCCTCCATTTCGCCCTACGAGCAGTACTTC	CSAPSISPYEQYF
TRBV4-2	.	.	TRBJ2-1	TGTGCCAGCAGCCAACCTACGAACAGGGTTCCGTTCTTC	CASSQPTNRVPFF
TRBV5-1	TRBD2	few	TRBJ2-7	TGCGCCAGCAGCTTGGCTCCAGGTTCCTCGCGGGAGGGCTACGAGCAGTACTTC	CASSLAPGSSREGYEQYF
TRBV20-1	.	.	TRBJ1-5	TGCAGTGCTAACCGGGCGTGGAGCCAGCCCCAGCATTTT	CSANRAWSQPQHF
TRBV4-1	TRBD2	.	TRBJ2-3	TGCGCCAGCAGCCAAGTTCAAAGACTAGCGGCTTACTCCACAGATACGCAGTATTTT	CASSQVQRLAAYSTDTQYF